The 13 T cell receptor beta chains below all came from one sample that was sequenced in a study of blood T cell repertoires in COVID-19. Libraries were prepared by immunoSEQ multiplex PCR; TCRdb keeps only in-frame clonotypes and omits some of them. The sample records more than 9,500 clones, 80% to 90% being singletons. Sequenced sample: peripheral blood. These receptors were collected from a woman aged 55-69 years with acute or convalescent COVID-19.

The chain recombines TRBV5-4 with TRBJ2-1, with a tentative D call TRBD1 (6 bases). Trimming removed 5 bases at V and 7 bases at J, with 13 bases between. The CDR3 is 13 amino acids. Germline V CDR1 and CDR2: SGHNT, YYREEE (reference sequence). CDR3 sequence (DNA): TGTGCCAGCAGTCACAGGGTTATGAATGAGCAGTTCTTC. Protein: CASSHRVMNEQFF.

The chain employs TRBV15 and TRBJ1-2; D is perhaps TRBD1 (6 bases). The length of the CDR3 is 15 residues. V was pared by 0 bases and J by 2 bases, with 10 bases between. CDR1 is LNHNV, CDR2 YYDKDF, per germline (reference sequence). As DNA, the CDR3 is TGTGCCACCAGCAGAGATCGGGGGGCCAACTATGGCTACACCTTC. Translated: CATSRDRGANYGYTF. The full variable domain, its missing parts supplied by reference TRBV15 and TRBJ1-2, is DAMVIQNPRYQVTQFGKPVTLSCSQTLNHNVMYWYQQKSSQAPKLLFHYYDKDFNNEADTPDNFQSRRPNTSFCFLDIRSPGLGDTAMYLCATSRDRGANYGYTFGSGTRLTVV.

The J gene is TRBJ1-2, the V gene TRBV7-2; possibly TRBD1 for D (5 bases). Trimming pared 8 bases from V and 3 bases from J, leaving 16 bases between. This CDR3 has 14 residues. The germline V gene has CDR1 SGHTA and CDR2 FQGNSA. CDR3 residues: CASGTQAGDYGYTF. Here the CDR3 DNA reads TGTGCCAGCGGCACACAGGCGGGGGACTATGGCTACACCTTC.

This chain's CDR3 is CASSKAGTGNPTEAFF. As DNA, the CDR3 is TGTGCCAGTAGTAAAGCCGGGACAGGGAATCCCACTGAAGCTTTCTTT. The chain combines TRBV19 with TRBJ1-1; TRBD1 aligns across 9 bases. Germline V gene sequence: CDR1 LNHDA, CDR2 SQIVND (reference sequence). V lost 4 bases, J lost 4 bases, and 10 bases stayed unmatched. This CDR3 spans 16 amino acids.

The chain combines TRBV7-3 with TRBJ1-5; D possibly corresponds to TRBD1 (6 bases). Germline CDR1 and CDR2: SGHTA and FQGTGA. The CDR3 spans 19 residues. V was clipped by 0 bases and J by 1 base, with 19 bases between them. DNA for the CDR3: TGTGCCAGCAGCTTAACGTCCGAGGGGGAATGGGAGAGCAATCAGCCCCAGCATTTT. Translation: CASSLTSEGEWESNQPQHF. Supplemented by reference TRBV7-3 and TRBJ1-5, the full variable domain reads GAGVSQTPSNKVTEKGKYVELRCDPISGHTALYWYRQSLGQGPEFLIYFQGTGAADDSGLPNDRFFAVRPEGSVSTLKIQRTERGDSAVYLCASSLTSEGEWESNQPQHFGDGTRLSIL.

V gene TRBV28 combines with J gene TRBJ1-5; 9 bases fit TRBD1. The CDR3 has 12 amino acids. The V segment lost 9 bases and the J segment 9 bases; nucleotides outside the gene matches: 6. Per the germline V gene, CDR1 is MDHEN and CDR2 is SYDVKM. As DNA, the CDR3 is TGTGCCAGTGGGACAGGGAGGCCGCCCCAGCATTTT. It translates to CASGTGRPPQHF. The full variable domain, rest sourced from reference TRBV28 and TRBJ1-5, is DVKVTQSSRYLVKRTGEKVFLECVQDMDHENMFWYRQDPGLGLRLIYFSYDVKMKEKGDIPEGYSVSREKKERFSLILESASTNQTSMYLCASGTGRPPQHFGDGTRLSIL.

This clone occurred once. The chain couples TRBV7-8 to TRBJ1-1; weak D call: TRBD1 (5 bases). Germline values: CDR1 SGHVS, CDR2 FQNEAQ. V was trimmed by 4 bases and J by 6 bases, leaving 27 bases between them. The CDR3 is 18 residues long. As DNA, the CDR3 is TGTGCCAGCAGCTCGAAGACTTATGTACAGGTGGGAGGGTCTGAAGCTTTCTTT. As protein: CASSSKTYVQVGGSEAFF. Full variable domain (rest looked up from reference TRBV7-8 and TRBJ1-1): GAGVSQSPRYKVAKRGQDVALRCDPISGHVSLFWYQQALGQGPEFLTYFQNEAQLDKSGLPSDRFFAERPEGSVSTLKIQRTQQEDSAVYLCASSSKTYVQVGGSEAFFGQGTRLTVV.

V gene TRBV5-1 combines with J gene TRBJ2-6, with D perhaps TRBD1 (6 bases). CDR3 size: 17 residues. Germline V gene data show CDR1 as SGHRS and CDR2 as YFSETQ. V was pared by 4 bases and J by 0 bases, with 14 bases between. CDR3 nucleotide sequence: TGCGCCAGCAGCCCGGGACACCGTCTCTCTGGGGCCAACGTCCTGACTTTC. Translating gives CASSPGHRLSGANVLTF.

Concerning this clone: This CDR3 is also generated by other DNA sequences in the sample. This chain links TRBV11-2 with TRBJ1-2; no definite D call. The CDR3 extends over 15 amino acids. Trimming took 5 bases from V and 2 from J, leaving 15 bases between them. CDR1 is SGHAT, CDR2 FQNNGV, per germline. The CDR3 here is CASSGLQKKNYGYTF. Here the CDR3 DNA reads TGTGCCAGCAGCGGACTCCAGAAAAAAAACTATGGCTACACCTTC.

The V and J genes are TRBV3-1 (or the pseudogene TRBV3-2) and TRBJ2-7; a weak D match, TRBD2 (6 bases). The CDR3 sequence is 14 residues long. V shed 4 bases and J shed 5 bases, with 15 bases lying between them. Germline V lookup: CDR1 LGHDT, CDR2 YNNKEL (reference sequence). CDR3 sequence (DNA): TGTGCCAGCAGCCCTGGAGGGGCCGTCAACGAGCAGTACTTC. Its translation: CASSPGGAVNEQYF.

This chain connects TRBV18 to TRBJ2-7, with unresolved D. There are 14 residues in the CDR3. V was cut by 6 bases and J by 2 bases, with 14 bases left in between. Germline CDR1 is KGHSH and CDR2 is LQKENI. The CDR3 protein is CASSPGPAAYEQYF. The CDR3 nucleotides are TGTGCCAGCTCTCCGGGTCCCGCCGCCTACGAGCAGTACTTC.

This chain joins TRBV7-9 and TRBJ2-7, with D maybe TRBD1 (6 bases). CDR3 length: 12 amino acids. CDR1 is SEHNR and CDR2 is FQNEAQ in the germline V gene (reference sequence). Between the trimmed V and J ends, which lost 5 bases and 7 bases, there was a span of 12 bases. This CDR3 is CASSLDSREQYF. The CDR3, as DNA: TGTGCCAGCAGCCTGGACAGTCGTGAGCAGTACTTC.

This rearrangement joins TRBV12-3 or TRBV12-4 to TRBJ2-7; perhaps TRBD1 as D (5 bases). Trimming took 6 bases from V and 0 from J, leaving 9 bases between them. This CDR3 contains 13 residues. CDR3 sequence: CASSPGHSYEQYF. Here the CDR3 DNA reads TGTGCCAGCAGCCCCGGACACTCCTACGAGCAGTACTTC.